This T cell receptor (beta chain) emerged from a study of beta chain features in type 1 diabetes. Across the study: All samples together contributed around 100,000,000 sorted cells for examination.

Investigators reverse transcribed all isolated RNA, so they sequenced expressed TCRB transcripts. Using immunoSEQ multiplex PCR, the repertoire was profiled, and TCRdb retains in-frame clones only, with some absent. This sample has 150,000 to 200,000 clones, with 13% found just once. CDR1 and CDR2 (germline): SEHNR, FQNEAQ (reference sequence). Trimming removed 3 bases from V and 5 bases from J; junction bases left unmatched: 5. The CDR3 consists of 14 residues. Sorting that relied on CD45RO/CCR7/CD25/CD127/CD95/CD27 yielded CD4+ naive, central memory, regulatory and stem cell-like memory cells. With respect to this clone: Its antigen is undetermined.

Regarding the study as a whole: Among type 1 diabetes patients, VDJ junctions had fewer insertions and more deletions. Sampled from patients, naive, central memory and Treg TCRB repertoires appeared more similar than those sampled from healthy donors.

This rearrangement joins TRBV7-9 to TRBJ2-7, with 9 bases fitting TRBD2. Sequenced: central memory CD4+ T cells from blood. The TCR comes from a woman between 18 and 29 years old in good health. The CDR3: CASSLNSGSNEQYF. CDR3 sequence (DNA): TGTGCCAGCAGCTTGAATAGCGGGAGCAACGAGCAGTACTTC.